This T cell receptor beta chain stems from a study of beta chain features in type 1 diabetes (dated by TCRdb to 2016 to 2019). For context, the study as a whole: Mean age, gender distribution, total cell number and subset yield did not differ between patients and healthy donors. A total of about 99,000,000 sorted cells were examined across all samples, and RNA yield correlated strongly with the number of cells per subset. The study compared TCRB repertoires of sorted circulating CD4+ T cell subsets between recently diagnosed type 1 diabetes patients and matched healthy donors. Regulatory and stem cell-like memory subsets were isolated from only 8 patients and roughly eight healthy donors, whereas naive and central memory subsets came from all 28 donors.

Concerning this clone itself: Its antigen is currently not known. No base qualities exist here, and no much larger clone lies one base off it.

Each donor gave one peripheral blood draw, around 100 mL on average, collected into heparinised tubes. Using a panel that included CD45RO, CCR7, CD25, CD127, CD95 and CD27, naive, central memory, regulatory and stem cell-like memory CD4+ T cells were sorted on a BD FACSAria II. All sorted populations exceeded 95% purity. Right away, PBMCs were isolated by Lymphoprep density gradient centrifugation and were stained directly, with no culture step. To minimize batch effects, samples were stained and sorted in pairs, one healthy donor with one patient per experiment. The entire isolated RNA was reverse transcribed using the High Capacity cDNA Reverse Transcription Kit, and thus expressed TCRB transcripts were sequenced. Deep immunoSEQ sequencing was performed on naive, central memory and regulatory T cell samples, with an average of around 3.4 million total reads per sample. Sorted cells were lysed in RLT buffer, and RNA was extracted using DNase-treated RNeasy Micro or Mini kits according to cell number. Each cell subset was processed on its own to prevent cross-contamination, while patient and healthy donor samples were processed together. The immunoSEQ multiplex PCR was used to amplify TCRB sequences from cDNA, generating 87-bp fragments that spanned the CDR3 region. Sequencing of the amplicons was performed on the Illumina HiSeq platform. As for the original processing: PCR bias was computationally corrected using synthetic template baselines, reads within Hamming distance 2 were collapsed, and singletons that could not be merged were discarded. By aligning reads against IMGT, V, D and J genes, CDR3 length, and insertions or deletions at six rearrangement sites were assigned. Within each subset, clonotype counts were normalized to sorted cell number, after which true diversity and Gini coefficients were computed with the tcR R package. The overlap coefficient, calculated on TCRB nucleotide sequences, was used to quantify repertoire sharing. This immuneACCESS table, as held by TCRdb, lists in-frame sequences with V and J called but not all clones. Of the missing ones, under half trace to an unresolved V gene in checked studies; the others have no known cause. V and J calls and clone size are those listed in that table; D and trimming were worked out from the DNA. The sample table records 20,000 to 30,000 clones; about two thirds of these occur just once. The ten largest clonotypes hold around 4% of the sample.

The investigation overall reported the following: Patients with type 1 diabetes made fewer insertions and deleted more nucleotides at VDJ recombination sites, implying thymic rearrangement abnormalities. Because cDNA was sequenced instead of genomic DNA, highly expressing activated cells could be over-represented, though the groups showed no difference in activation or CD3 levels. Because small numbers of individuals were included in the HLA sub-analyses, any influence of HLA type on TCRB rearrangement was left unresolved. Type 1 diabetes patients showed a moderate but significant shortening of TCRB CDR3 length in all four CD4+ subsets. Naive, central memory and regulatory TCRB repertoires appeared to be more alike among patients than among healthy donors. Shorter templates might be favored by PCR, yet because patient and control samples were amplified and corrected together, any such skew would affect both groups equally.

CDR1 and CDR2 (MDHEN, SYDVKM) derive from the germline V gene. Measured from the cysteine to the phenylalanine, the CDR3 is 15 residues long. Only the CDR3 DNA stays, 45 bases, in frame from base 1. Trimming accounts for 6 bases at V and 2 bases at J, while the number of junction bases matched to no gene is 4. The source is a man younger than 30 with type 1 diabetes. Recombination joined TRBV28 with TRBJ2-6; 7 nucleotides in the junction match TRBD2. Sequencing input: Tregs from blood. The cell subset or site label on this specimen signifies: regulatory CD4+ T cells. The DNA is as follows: TGTGCCAGCAGCCCACGGGGGGCTGGGGCCAACGTCCTGACTTTC. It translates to CASSPRGAGANVLTF.